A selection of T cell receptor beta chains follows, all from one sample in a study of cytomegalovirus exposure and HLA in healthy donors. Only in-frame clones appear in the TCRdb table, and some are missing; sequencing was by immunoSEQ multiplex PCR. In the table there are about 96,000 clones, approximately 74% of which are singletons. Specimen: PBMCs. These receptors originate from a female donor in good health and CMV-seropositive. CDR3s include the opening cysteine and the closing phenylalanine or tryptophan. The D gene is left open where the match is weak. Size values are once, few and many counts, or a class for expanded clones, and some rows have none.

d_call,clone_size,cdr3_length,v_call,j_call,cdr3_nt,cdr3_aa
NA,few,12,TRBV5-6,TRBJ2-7,TGTGCCAGCAGCTACCTATCCTACGAGCAGTACTTC,CASSYLSYEQYF
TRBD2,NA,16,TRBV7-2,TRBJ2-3,TGTGCCAGCAGCTTAAGGACTAGCGGGACCACAGATACGCAGTATTTT,CASSLRTSGTTDTQYF
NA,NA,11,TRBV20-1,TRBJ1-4,TGCAGTGGAGGCATTAATGAAAAACTGTTTTTT,CSGGINEKLFF
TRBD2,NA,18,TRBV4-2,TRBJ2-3,TGTGCCAGCAGCCAAGATCGGGCTAGCGGGAGGAGCACAGATACGCAGTATTTT,CASSQDRASGRSTDTQYF
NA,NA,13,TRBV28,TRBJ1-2,TGTGCCAGCAGTTTAGTGCAGGGGAATGGCTACACCTTC,CASSLVQGNGYTF
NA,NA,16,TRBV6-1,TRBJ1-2,TGTGCCAGCAGTGAAGCGCGCCAGGCCATGTTCTATGGCTACACCTTC,CASSEARQAMFYGYTF
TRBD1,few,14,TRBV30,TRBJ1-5,TGTGCCTGGAGTTTGGGCAGGGGGGATCAGCCCCAGCATTTT,CAWSLGRGDQPQHF
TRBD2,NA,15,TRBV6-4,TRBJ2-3,TGTGCCAGCAGTGACTCCAGCGGGGGCACAGATACGCAGTATTTT,CASSDSSGGTDTQYF
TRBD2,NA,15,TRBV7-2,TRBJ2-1,TGTGCCAGCAGCACATTTAGCGGGGGGGATAATGAGCAGTTCTTC,CASSTFSGGDNEQFF
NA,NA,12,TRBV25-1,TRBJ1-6,TGTGCCAGCAGCCTCTATAATTCACCCCTCCACTTT,CASSLYNSPLHF
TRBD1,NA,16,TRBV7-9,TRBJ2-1,TGTGCCAGCAGCCGACCGGACAGGGGTTCGAGGAATGAGCAGTTCTTC,CASSRPDRGSRNEQFF
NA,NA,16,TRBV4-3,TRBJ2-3,TGCGCCAGCAGCCTATCCCTGGGGGGGCGCACAGATACGCAGTATTTT,CASSLSLGGRTDTQYF
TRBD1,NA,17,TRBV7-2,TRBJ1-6,TGTGCCAGCAGCGCCGAGGCCACAGGGGGCTTAGGTTCACCCCTCCACTTT,CASSAEATGGLGSPLHF
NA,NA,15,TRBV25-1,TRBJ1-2,TGTGCCAGCAGTGAATATACAGTCGCTAACTATGGCTACACCTTC,CASSEYTVANYGYTF
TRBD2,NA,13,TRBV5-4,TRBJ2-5,TGTGCCAGCCATTATGGGGGAGGGGAGACCCAGTACTTC,CASHYGGGETQYF
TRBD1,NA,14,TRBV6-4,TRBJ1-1,TGTGCCAGCAGTGACTCGGCAGGGGGCACTGAAGCTTTCTTT,CASSDSAGGTEAFF
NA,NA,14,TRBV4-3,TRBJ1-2,TGCGCCAGCAGCCAAGGGAGTAAAAACTATGGCTACACCTTC,CASSQGSKNYGYTF
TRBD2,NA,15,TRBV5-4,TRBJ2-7,TGTGCCAGCAGCCCTGGGACTAGCTGGGCTTACGAGCAGTACTTC,CASSPGTSWAYEQYF
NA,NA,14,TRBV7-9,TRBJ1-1,TGTGCCAGCAGCCCCGAAACAGGGAACACTGAAGCTTTCTTT,CASSPETGNTEAFF
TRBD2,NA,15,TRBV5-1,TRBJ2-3,TGCGCCAGCAGCTACGGCGGGACTAGCCCCGATACGCAGTATTTT,CASSYGGTSPDTQYF
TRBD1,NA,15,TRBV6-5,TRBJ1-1,TGTGCCAGCAGTACCCGGGGACAGGTGAACACTGAAGCTTTCTTT,CASSTRGQVNTEAFF
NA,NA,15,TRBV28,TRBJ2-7,TGTGCCAGCAGCCCCCCAGAAAATCGTCCCTACGAGCAGTACTTC,CASSPPENRPYEQYF
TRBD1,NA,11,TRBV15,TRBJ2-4,TGTGCCACCAGGGACAGGGGAGGGAAGTACTTC,CATRDRGGKYF
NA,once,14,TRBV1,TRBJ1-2,TGCACCAGCAGCCAACCGGGACAGAACTATGGCTACACCTTC,CTSSQPGQNYGYTF
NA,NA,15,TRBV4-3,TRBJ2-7,TGCGCCAGCAGCCACGGACGAAGGGGTTCCTACGAGCAGTACTTC,CASSHGRRGSYEQYF
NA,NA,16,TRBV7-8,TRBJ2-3,TGTGCCAGCAGCCCACTGGGGCGCGGTGGCTCAGATACGCAGTATTTT,CASSPLGRGGSDTQYF
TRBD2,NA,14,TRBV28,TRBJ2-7,TGTGCCAGCAGTGGGACTAGCGGGTGGGGTGAGCAGTACTTC,CASSGTSGWGEQYF
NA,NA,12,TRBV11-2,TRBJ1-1,TGTGCCAGCAGCTTTGGACGGGGTGAAGCTTTCTTT,CASSFGRGEAFF
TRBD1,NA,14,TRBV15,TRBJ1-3,TGTGCCACCGGACAGGGGGGCTCAGGAAACACCATATATTTT,CATGQGGSGNTIYF
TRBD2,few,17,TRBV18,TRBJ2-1,TGTGCCAGCTCACCACCGGGCCGTAGCGGGGACTACAATGAGCAGTTCTTC,CASSPPGRSGDYNEQFF
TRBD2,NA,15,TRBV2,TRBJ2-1,TGTGCCAGCACCGGACTAGTCTCCACCTACAATGAGCAGTTCTTC,CASTGLVSTYNEQFF
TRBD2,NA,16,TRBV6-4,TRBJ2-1,TGTGCCAGCAGTGGATTAGCGGGCGACTCAGGCGATGAGCAGTTCTTC,CASSGLAGDSGDEQFF
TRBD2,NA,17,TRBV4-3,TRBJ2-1,TGCGCCAGCAGCCAAGAACAGATTCAGCGGGGGGGCAATGAGCAGTTCTTC,CASSQEQIQRGGNEQFF
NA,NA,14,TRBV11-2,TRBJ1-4,TGTGCCAGCAGCTTAACTAGGACAGATGAAAAACTGTTTTTT,CASSLTRTDEKLFF
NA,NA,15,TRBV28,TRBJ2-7,TGTGCCAGCAGTTTAGGTGACGGCAGGGGCTACGAGCAGTACTTC,CASSLGDGRGYEQYF
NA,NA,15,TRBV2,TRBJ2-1,TGTGCCAGCAGTATTGACAGATCCTCCTACAATGAGCAGTTCTTC,CASSIDRSSYNEQFF